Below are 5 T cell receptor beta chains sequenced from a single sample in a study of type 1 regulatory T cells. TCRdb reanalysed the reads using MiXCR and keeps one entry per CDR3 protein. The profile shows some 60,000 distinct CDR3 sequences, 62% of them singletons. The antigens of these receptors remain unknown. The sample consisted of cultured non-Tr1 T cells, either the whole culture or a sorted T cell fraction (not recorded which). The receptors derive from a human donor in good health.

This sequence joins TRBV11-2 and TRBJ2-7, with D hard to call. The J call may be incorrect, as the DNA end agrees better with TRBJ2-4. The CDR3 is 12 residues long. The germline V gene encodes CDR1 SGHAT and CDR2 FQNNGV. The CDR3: CASSLGTNIQYF. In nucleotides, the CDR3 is TGTGCCAGCAGCTTAGGGACAAACATTCAGTACTTC.

CDR3 nucleotides: TGCAGTGCTCGCAGGGAGGCGGATACGCAGTATTTT. This encodes CSARREADTQYF. The chain employs TRBV20-1 and TRBJ2-3; possibly TRBD2 for D (6 bases). CDR1 is DFQATT, CDR2 SNEGSKA, per germline (reference sequence). This CDR3 contains 12 residues. V lost 5 bases, J lost 6 bases, and 12 bases lay in between.

CDR3: CAISDGEIQPQHF. CDR3 sequence (DNA): TGTGCCATCAGTGACGGGGAGATTCAGCCCCAGCATTTT. The chain couples TRBV10-3 to TRBJ1-5; D gene ambiguous. This CDR3 has 13 amino acids. Per germline, CDR1 ENHRY and CDR2 SYGVKD. The ends were cut back, 3 bases at V and 6 bases at J, with 9 bases in the middle.

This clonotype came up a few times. CDR3 protein: CASSSQPGPKTSYEQYF. Written as DNA, the CDR3 is TGTGCCAGCAGCAGCCAGCCGGGGCCTAAAACCTCCTACGAGCAGTACTTC. This chain links TRBV21-1 with TRBJ2-7; TRBD1 is the table's D call, not checked against the DNA. TRBV21-1 is reported as a pseudogene. The CDR3 length is 17 residues.

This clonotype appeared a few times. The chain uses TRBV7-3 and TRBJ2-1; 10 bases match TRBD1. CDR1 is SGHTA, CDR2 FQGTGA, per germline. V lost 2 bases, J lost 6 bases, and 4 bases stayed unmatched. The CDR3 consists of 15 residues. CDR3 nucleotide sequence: TGTGCCAGCAGCTTATTGGGGACAGGGGTCAATGAGCAGTTCTTC. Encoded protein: CASSLLGTGVNEQFF.